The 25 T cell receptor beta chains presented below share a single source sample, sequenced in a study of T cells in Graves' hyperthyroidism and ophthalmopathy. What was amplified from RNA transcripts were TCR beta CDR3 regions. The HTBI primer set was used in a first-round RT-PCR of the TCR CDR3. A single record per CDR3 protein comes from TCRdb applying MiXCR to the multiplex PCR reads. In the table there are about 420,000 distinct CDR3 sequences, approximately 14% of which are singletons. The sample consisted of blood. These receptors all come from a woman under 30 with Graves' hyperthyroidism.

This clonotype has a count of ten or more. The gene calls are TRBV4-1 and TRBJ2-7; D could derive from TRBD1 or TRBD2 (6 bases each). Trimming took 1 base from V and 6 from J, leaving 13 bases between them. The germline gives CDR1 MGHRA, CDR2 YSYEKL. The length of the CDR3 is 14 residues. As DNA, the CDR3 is TGCGCCAGCAGCCAAGGGGGGGCCGTTTTCGAGCAGTACTTC. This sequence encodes CASSQGGAVFEQYF.

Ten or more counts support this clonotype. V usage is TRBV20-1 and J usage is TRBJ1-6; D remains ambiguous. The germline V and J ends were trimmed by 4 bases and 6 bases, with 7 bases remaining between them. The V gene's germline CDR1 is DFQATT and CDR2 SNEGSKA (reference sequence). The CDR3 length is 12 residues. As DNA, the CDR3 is TGCAGTGCTACACAGACTAATTCACCCCTCCACTTT. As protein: CSATQTNSPLHF.

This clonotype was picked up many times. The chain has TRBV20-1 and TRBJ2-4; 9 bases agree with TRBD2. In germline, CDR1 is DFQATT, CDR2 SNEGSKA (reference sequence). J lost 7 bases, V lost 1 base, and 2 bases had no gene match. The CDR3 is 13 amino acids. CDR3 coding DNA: TGCAGTGCTAGAGGGACTAGCGTGAACATTCAGTACTTC. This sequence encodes CSARGTSVNIQYF.

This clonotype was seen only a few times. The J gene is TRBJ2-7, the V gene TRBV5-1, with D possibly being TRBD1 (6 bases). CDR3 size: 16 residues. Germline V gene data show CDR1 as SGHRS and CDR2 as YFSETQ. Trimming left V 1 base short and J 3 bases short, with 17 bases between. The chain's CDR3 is CASSLLFPQGYYEQYF. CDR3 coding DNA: TGCGCCAGCAGCTTGCTTTTTCCTCAGGGGTACTACGAGCAGTACTTC.

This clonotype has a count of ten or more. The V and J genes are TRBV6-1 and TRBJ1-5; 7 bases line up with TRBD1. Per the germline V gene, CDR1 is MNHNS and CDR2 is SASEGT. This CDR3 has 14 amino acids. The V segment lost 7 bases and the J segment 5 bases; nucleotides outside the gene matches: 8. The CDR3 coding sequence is TGTGCCAGCAAGGCCGGGACAGAGCATCAGCCCCAGCATTTT. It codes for CASKAGTEHQPQHF.

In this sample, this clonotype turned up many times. CDR3 sequence: CARRTSGITSYEQYF. The DNA for the CDR3 is TGTGCCCGCCGGACTAGCGGGATCACCTCCTACGAGCAGTACTTC. This sequence joins TRBV6-2 or TRBV6-3 and TRBJ2-7; 12 bases match TRBD2. Trimming at V came to 11 bases and at J to 0 bases, leaving 8 bases not matched to a gene. This CDR3 is 15 amino acids long. In germline, CDR1 is MNHEY, CDR2 SVGEGT.

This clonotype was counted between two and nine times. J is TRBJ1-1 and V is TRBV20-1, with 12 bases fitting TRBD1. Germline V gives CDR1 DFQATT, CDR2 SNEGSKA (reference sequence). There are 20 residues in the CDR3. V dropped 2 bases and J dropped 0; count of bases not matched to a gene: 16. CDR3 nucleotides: TGCAGTGCTAGATCCCGGGACAGGGGGCAGATTTCCGAGATGAACACTGAAGCTTTCTTT. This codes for CSARSRDRGQISEMNTEAFF.

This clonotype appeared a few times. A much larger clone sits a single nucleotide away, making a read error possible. CDR3 loop: CASSPIGRTGGVEQYF. The CDR3 DNA follows: TGTGCCAGCAGTCCTATTGGGAGGACAGGGGGGGTCGAGCAGTACTTC. The chain uses TRBV12-3 or TRBV12-4 and TRBJ2-7; 10 nucleotides line up with TRBD1. The CDR3 covers 16 residues. The V and J ends lost 5 bases and 6 bases, in that order; junction bases with no gene match: 13.

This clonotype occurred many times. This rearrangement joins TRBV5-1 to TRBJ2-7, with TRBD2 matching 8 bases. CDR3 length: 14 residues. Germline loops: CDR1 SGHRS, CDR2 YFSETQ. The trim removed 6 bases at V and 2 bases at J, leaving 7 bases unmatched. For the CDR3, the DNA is TGCGCCAGCACAACTAGCGGTAAGACCTACGAGCAGTACTTC. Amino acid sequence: CASTTSGKTYEQYF.

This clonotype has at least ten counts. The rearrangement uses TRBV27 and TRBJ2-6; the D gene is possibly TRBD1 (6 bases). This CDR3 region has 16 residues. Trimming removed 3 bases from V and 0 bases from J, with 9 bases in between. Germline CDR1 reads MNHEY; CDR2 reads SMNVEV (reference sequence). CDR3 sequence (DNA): TGTGCCAGCAGTTTTGTCAGGGGCTCTGGGGCCAACGTCCTGACTTTC. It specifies CASSFVRGSGANVLTF.

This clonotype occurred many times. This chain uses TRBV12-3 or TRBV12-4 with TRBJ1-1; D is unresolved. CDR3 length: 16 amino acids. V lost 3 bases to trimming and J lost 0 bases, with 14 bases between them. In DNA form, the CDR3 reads TGTGCCAGCAGTTTTAATATAAGGACTGTGAACACTGAAGCTTTCTTT. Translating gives CASSFNIRTVNTEAFF.

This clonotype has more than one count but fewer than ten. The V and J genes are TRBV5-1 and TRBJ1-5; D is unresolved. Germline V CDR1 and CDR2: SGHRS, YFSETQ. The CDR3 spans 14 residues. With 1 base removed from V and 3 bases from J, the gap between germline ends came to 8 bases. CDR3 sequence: CASSLLSPNQPQHF. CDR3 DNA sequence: TGCGCCAGCAGCTTGTTGAGTCCCAATCAGCCCCAGCATTTT.

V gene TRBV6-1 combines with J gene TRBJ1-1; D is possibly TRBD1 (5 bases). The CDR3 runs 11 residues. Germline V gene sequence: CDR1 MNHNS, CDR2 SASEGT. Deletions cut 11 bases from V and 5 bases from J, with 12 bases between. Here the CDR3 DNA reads TGTGCCGGGGAGGGGCGAACTGAAGCTTTCTTT. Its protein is CAGEGRTEAFF.

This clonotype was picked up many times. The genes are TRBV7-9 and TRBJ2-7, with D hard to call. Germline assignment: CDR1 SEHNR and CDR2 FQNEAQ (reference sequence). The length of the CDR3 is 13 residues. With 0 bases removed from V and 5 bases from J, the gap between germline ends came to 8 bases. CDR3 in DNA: TGTGCCAGCAGCTTAGCCCCATTGGACGAGCAGTACTTC. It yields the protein CASSLAPLDEQYF.

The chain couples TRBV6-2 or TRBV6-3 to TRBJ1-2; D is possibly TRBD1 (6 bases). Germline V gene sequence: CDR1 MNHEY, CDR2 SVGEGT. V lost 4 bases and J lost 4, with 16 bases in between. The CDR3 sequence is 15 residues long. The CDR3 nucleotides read TGTGCCAGCAGTTTATTTCGACAGGCGATCTATGGCTACACCTTC. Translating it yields CASSLFRQAIYGYTF.

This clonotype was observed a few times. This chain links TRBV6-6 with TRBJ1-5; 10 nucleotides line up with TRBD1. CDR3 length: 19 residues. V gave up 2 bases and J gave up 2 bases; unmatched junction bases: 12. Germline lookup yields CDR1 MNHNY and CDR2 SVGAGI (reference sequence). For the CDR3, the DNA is TGTGCCAGCAGTTACCCCACAGACAGGGGGCCCTCCGGCAATCAGCCCCAGCATTTT. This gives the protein CASSYPTDRGPSGNQPQHF.

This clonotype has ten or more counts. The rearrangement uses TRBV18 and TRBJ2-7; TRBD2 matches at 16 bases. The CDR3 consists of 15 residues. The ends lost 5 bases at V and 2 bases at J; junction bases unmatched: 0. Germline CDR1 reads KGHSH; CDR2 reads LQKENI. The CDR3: CASSGTSGGAYEQYF. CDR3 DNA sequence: TGTGCCAGCTCAGGGACTAGCGGGGGGGCCTACGAGCAGTACTTC.

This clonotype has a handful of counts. The CDR3 is CSAPPHDSYNEQFF. Written as DNA, the CDR3 is TGCAGTGCTCCACCACACGACTCCTACAATGAGCAGTTCTTC. The chain uses TRBV20-1 and TRBJ2-1; D ambiguous. Trimming removed 5 bases from V and 0 bases from J, with 11 bases in between. The germline gives CDR1 DFQATT, CDR2 SNEGSKA (reference sequence). The CDR3 totals 14 residues.

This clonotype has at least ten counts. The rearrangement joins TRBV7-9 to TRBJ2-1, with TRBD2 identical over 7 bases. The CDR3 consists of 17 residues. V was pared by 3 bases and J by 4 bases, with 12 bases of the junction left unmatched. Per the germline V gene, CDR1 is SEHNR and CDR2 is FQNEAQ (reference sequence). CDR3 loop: CASSFDRWASGYNEQFF. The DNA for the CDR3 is TGTGCCAGCAGCTTTGACCGTTGGGCTAGCGGATACAATGAGCAGTTCTTC.

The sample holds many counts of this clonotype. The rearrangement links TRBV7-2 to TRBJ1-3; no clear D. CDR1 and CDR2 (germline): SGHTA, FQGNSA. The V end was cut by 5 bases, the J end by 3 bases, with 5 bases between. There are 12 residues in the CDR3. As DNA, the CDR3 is TGTGCCAGCAGCCAACATGGAAACACCATATATTTT. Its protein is CASSQHGNTIYF.

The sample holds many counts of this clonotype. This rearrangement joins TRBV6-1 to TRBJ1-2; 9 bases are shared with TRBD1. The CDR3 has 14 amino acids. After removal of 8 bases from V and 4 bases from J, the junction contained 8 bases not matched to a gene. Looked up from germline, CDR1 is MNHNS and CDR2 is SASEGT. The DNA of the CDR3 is TGTGCCAGCGGGCTGACAGGGGGACGCTATGGCTACACCTTC. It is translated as CASGLTGGRYGYTF.

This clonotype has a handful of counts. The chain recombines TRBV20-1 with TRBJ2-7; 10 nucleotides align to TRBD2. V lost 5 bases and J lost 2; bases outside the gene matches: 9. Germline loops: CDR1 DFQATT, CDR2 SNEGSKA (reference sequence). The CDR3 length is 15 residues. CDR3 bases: TGCAGTGCTCCCCGGAGAGCGGGGGGGGCCTACGAGCAGTACTTC. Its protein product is CSAPRRAGGAYEQYF.

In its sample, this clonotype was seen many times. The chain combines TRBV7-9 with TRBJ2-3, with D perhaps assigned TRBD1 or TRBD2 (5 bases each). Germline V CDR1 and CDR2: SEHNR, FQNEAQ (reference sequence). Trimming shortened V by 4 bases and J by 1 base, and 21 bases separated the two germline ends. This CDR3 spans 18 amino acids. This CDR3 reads CASSYRGEDGSRTDTQYF. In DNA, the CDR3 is TGTGCCAGCAGCTACCGAGGGGAAGATGGGTCACGCACAGATACGCAGTATTTT.

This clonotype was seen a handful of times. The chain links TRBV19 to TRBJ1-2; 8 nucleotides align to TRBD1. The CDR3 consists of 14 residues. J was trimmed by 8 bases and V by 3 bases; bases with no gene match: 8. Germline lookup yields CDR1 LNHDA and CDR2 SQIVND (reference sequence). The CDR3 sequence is CASSINQGASGYTF. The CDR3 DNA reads TGTGCCAGTAGTATCAACCAGGGGGCTAGCGGCTACACCTTC.

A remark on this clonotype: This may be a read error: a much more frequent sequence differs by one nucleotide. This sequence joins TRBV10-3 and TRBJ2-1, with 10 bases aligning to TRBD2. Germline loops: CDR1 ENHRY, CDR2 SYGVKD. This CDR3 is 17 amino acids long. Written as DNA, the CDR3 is TGTACCATCAGTGAGTCGGCTAGCGGGAGTCTTAGGAATGAGCAGTTCTTC. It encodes CTISESASGSLRNEQFF.